This T cell receptor (beta chain) was recorded in a study of T cell responses to AZD1222 COVID-19 vaccine. The study, taken as a whole, reports: The breadth and depth of Spike-specific TCRs increased once two AZD1222 doses had been given. Possibly, clonal diversity was underestimated; donors were largely white British and included more females.

Assay used: immunoSEQ multiplex PCR; TCRdb lists only in-frame clones, some missing. This sample has some 200,000 clones, with roughly 92% found just once. It was second doses at about 4 or about 12 weeks that were pooled. Turning to this clone: Its antigen is not identified.

Germline CDR1 and CDR2: MNHEY and SVGEGT. Trimming removed 6 bases at V and 1 base at J, with 18 bases between. CDR3 size: 16 residues. The material sequenced was peripheral blood, taken 28 days after the second AZD1222 dose. This TCR came from an adult who received the AZD1222 COVID-19 vaccine. The chain combines TRBV6-2 or TRBV6-3 with TRBJ1-1; perhaps TRBD1 as D (6 bases). The CDR3 nucleotides are TGTGCCAGCAGCCCTACAGGGATTTTCGGGAACACTGAAGCTTTCTTT. As protein: CASSPTGIFGNTEAFF.